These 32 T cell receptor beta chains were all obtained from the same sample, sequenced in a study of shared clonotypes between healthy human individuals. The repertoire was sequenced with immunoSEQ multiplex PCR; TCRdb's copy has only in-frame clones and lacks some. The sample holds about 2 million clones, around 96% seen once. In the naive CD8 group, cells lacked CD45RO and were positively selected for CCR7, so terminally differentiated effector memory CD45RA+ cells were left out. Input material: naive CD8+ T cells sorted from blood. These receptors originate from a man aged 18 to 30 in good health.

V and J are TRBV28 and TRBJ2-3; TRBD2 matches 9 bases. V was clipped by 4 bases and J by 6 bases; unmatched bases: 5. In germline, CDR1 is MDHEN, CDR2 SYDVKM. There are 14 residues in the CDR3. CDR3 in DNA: TGTGCCAGCAGTTCGCGGGAGGGGCCCGATACGCAGTATTTT. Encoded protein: CASSSREGPDTQYF.

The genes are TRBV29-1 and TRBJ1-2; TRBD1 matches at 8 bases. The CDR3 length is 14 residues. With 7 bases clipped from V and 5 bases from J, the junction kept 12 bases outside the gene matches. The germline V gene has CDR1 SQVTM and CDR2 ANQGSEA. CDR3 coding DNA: TGCAGCGCCGCGAGCGGGACAGGTTTTTATGGCTACACCTTC. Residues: CSAASGTGFYGYTF. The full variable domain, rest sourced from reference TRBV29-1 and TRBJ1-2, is SAVISQKPSRDICQRGTSLTIQCQVDSQVTMMFWYRQQPGQSLTLIATANQGSEATYESGFVIDKFPISRPNLTFSTLTVSNMSPEDSSIYLCSAASGTGFYGYTFGSGTRLTVV.

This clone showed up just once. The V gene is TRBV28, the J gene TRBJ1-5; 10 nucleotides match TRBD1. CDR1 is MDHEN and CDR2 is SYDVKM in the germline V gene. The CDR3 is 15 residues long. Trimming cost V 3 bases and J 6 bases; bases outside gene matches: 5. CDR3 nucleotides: TGTGCCAGCAGTTTTGGGACAGGGGTTGCTCAGCCCCAGCATTTT. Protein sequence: CASSFGTGVAQPQHF.

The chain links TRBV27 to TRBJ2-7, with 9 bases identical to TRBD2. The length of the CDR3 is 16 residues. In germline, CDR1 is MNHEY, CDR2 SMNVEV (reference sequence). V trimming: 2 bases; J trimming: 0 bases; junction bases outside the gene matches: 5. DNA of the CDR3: TGTGCCAGCAGTTTAGGAGTTAGCGGGAGCTCCTACGAGCAGTACTTC. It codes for CASSLGVSGSSYEQYF.

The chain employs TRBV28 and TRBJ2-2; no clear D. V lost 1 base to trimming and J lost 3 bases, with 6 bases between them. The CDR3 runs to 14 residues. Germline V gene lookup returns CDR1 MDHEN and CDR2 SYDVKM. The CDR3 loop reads CASSLFADTGELFF. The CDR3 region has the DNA TGTGCCAGCAGTTTATTTGCGGACACCGGGGAGCTGTTTTTT.

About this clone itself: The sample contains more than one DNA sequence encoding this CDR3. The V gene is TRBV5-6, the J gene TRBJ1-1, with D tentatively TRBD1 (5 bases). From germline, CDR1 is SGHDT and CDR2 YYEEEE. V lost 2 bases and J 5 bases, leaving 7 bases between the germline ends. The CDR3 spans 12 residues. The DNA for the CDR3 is TGTGCCAGCAGCTTTGGGGGAACTGAAGCTTTCTTT. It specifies CASSFGGTEAFF. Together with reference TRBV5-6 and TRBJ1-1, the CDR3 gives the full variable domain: DAGVTQSPTHLIKTRGQQVTLRCSPKSGHDTVSWYQQALGQGPQFIFQYYEEEERQRGNFPDRFSGHQFPNYSSELNVNALLLGDSALYLCASSFGGTEAFFGQGTRLTVV.

Written as DNA, the CDR3 is TGTGCCAGCAGCGTAGTTTCGGACGGTGAGCAGTTCTTC. Its translation is CASSVVSDGEQFF. The chain links TRBV9 to TRBJ2-1, with D unclear. From germline, CDR1 is SGDLS and CDR2 YYNGEE. The CDR3 has 13 amino acids. Trimming removed 0 bases from V and 9 bases from J, with 10 bases in between.

CDR3 in amino acids: CASLPTSSSYEQYF. Here the CDR3 DNA reads TGTGCCAGCTTGCCGACTAGTTCCTCCTACGAGCAGTACTTC. The chain couples TRBV2 to TRBJ2-7, with a possible D match to TRBD2 (6 bases). Germline-derived CDR1 and CDR2 are SNHLY and FYNNEI. V dropped 8 bases and J dropped 0 bases, with 14 bases sitting between them. This CDR3 spans 14 amino acids.

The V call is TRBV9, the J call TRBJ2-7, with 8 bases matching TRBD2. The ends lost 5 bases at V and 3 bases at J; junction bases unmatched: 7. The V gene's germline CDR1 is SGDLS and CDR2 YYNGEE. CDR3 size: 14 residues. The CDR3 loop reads CASSPLAVDYEQYF. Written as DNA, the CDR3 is TGTGCCAGCAGTCCACTAGCGGTAGACTACGAGCAGTACTTC.

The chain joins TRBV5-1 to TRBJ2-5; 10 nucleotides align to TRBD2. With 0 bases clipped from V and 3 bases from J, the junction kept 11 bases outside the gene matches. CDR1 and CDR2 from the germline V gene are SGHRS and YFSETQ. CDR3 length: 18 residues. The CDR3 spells CASSLVAFRLAGEETQYF. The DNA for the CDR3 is TGCGCCAGCAGCTTGGTTGCTTTCCGGCTAGCGGGAGAAGAGACCCAGTACTTC.

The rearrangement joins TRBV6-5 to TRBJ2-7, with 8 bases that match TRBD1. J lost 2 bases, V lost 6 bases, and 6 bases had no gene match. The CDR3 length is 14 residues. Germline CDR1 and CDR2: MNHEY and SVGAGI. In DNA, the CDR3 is TGTGCCAGCAGCCCGACAGGGGAAACCTACGAGCAGTACTTC. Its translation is CASSPTGETYEQYF.

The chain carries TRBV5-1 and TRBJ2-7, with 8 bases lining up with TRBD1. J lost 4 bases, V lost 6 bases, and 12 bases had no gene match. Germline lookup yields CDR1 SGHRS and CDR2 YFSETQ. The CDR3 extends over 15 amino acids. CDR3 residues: CASTFYPGGSYEQYF. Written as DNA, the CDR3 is TGCGCCAGCACCTTTTACCCAGGGGGCTCGTACGAGCAGTACTTC.

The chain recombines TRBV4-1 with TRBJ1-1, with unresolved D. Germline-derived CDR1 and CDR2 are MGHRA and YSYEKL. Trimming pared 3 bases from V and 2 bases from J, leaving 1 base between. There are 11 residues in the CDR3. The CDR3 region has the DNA TGCGCCAGCAGCCATAACACTGAAGCTTTCTTT. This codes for CASSHNTEAFF.

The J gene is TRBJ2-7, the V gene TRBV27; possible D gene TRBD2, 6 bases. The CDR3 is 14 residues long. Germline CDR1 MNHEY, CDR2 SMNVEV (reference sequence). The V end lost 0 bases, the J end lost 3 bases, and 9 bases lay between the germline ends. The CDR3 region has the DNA TGTGCCAGCAGTTTATCGGGGACTTTCTACGAGCAGTACTTC. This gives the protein CASSLSGTFYEQYF.

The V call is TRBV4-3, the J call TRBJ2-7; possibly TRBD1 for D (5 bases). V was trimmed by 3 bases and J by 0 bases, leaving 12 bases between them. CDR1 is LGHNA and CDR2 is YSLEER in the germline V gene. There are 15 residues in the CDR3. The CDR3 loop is CASSQRQFPSYEQYF. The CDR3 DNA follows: TGCGCCAGCAGCCAGCGACAGTTTCCCTCCTACGAGCAGTACTTC.

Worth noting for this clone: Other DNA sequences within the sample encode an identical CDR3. The CDR3 coding sequence is TGTGCCAGCAGTTACTCGCTAGCGGGGGATGCAGATACGCAGTATTTT. Protein: CASSYSLAGDADTQYF. The chain recombines TRBV6-5 with TRBJ2-3; 10 bases match TRBD2. With V trimmed by 0 bases and J by 4 bases, 4 bases remained unmatched. This CDR3 is 16 amino acids long. CDR1 MNHEY and CDR2 SVGAGI come from the germline V gene.

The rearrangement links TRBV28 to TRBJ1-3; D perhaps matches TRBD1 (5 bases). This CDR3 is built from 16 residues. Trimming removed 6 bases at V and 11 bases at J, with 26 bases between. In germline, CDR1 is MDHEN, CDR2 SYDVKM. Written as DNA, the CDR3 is TGTGCCAGCAGCAAAAACTGGGACTGGGGATCACTGGCCATATATTTT. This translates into CASSKNWDWGSLAIYF. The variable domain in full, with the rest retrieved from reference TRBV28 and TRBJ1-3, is DVKVTQSSRYLVKRTGEKVFLECVQDMDHENMFWYRQDPGLGLRLIYFSYDVKMKEKGDIPEGYSVSREKKERFSLILESASTNQTSMYLCASSKNWDWGSLAIYFGEGSWLTVV.

The DNA for the CDR3 is TGTGCCACTCTGAGCGGGAGGGATGAGCAGTTCTTC. This gives the protein CATLSGRDEQFF. The rearrangement links TRBV6-6 to TRBJ2-1; 10 nucleotides align to TRBD2. Germline assignment: CDR1 MNHNY and CDR2 SVGAGI (reference sequence). This CDR3 region has 12 residues. J lost 8 bases, V lost 10 bases, and 5 bases had no gene match.

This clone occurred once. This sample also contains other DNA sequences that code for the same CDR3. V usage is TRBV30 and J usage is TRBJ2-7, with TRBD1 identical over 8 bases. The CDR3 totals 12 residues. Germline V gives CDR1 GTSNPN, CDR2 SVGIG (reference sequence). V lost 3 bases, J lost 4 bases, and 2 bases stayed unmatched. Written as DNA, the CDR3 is TGTGCCTGGAGCGGACAGGGTTACGAGCAGTACTTC. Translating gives CAWSGQGYEQYF.

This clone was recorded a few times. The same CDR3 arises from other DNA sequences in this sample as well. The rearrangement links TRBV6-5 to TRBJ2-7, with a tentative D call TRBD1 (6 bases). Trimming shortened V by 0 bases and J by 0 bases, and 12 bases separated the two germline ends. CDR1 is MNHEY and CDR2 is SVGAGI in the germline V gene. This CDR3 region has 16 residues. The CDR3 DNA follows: TGTGCCAGCAGTTACTCGGCAGGGGAGAGCTCCTACGAGCAGTACTTC. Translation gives CASSYSAGESSYEQYF.

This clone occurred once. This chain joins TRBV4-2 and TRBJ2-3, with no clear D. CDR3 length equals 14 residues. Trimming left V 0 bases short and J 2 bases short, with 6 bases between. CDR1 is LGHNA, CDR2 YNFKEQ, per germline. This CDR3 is CASSQDDPTDTQYF. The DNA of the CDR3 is TGTGCCAGCAGCCAAGATGATCCCACAGATACGCAGTATTTT.

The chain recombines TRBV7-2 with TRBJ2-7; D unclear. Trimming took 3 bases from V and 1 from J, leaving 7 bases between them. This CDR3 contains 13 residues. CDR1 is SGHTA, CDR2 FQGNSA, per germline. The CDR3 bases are TGTGCCAGCAGCTTCCACCGTTCCTACGAGCAGTACTTC. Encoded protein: CASSFHRSYEQYF.

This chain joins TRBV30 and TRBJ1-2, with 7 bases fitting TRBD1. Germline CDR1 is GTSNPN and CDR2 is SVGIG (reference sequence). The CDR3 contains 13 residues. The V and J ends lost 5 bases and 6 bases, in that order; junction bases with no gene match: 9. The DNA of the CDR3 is TGTGCCTGGGATCTAGGGGGCCTGGATGGCTACACCTTC. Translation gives CAWDLGGLDGYTF.

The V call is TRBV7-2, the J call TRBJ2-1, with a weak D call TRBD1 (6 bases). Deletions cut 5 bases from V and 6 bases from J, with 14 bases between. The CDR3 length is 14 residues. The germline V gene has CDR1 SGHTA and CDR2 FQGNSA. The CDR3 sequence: CASSNPDRLNEQFF. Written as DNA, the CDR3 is TGTGCCAGCAGCAACCCCGACAGGCTCAATGAGCAGTTCTTC.

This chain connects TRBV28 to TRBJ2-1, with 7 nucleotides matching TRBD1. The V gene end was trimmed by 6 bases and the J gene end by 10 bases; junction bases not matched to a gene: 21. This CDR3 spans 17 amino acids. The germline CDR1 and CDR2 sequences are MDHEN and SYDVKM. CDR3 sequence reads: CASSHSYGTAIETEQFF. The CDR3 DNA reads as TGTGCCAGCAGCCACTCCTACGGGACAGCGATAGAAACGGAGCAGTTCTTC.

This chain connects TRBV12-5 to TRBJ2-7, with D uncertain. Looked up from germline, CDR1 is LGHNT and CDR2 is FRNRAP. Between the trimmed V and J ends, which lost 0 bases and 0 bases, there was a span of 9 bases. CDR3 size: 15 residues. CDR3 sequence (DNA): TGTGCTAGTGGTTTGGTACGAAGTAGCTCCTACGAGCAGTACTTC. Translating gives CASGLVRSSSYEQYF.

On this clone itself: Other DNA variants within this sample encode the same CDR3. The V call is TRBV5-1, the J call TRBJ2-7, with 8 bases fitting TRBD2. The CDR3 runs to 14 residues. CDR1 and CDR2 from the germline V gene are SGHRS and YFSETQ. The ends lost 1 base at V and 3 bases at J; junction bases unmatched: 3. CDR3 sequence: CASSLKAGDYEQYF. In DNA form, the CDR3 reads TGCGCCAGCAGCTTGAAAGCGGGAGACTACGAGCAGTACTTC.

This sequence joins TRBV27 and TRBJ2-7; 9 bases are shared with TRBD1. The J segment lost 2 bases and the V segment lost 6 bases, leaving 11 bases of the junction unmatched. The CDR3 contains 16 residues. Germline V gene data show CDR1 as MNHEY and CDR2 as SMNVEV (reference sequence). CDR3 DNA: TGTGCCAGCAGCTCGCTAGGGGGGACAGGGCCCTACGAGCAGTACTTC. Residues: CASSSLGGTGPYEQYF.

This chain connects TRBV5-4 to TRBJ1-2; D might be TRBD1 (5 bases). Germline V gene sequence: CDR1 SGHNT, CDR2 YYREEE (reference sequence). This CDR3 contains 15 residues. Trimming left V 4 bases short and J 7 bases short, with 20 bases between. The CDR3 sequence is CASSTPEQEPRGYTF. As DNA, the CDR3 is TGTGCCAGCAGCACCCCGGAACAGGAACCTCGTGGCTACACCTTC.

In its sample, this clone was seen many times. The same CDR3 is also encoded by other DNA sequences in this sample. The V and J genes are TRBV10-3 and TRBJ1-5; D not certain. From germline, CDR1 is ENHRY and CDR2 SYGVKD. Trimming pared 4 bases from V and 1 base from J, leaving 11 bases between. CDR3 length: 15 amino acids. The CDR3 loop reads CAISGTEGSNQPQHF. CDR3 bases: TGTGCCATCAGTGGGACGGAAGGAAGCAATCAGCCCCAGCATTTT.

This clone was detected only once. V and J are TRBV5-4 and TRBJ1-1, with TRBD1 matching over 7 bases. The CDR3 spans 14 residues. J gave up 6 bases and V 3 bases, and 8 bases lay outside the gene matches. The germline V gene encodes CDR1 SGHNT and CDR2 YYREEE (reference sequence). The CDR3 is CASSWGDRSPEAFF. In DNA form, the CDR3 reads TGTGCCAGCAGCTGGGGGGACAGAAGTCCTGAAGCTTTCTTT.

The CDR3 loop reads CASSGTGGWRDEQFF. As DNA, the CDR3 is TGTGCCAGCAGCGGAACAGGGGGCTGGAGGGATGAGCAGTTCTTC. The chain joins TRBV5-8 to TRBJ2-1; 9 nucleotides line up with TRBD1. The junction had 10 bases not matched to a gene; V was cut back by 4 bases and J by 8 bases. CDR1 is SGHTS and CDR2 is YDEGEE in the germline V gene. This CDR3 spans 15 amino acids.